The 27 T cell receptor beta chains below were found in one sample sequenced in a study of blood T cell repertoires in COVID-19. Data came from immunoSEQ multiplex PCR; TCRdb stores just in-frame clones and leaves some out. The sample has about 120,000 clones, around nine tenths seen once; the top ten hold 4.3%. The specimen sequenced was peripheral blood. The source is a man in his sixties with COVID-19, enrolled during active disease.

This clone was seen once. The rearrangement joins TRBV5-1 to TRBJ2-7; 9 positions agree with TRBD1. Per germline, CDR1 SGHRS and CDR2 YFSETQ. Trimming removed 3 bases from V and 3 bases from J; junction bases left unmatched: 7. The CDR3 is 15 amino acids. CDR3 sequence: CASSWTGELRYEQYF. In nucleotides, the CDR3 is TGCGCCAGCAGCTGGACAGGGGAACTACGCTACGAGCAGTACTTC.

The J gene is TRBJ1-3, the V gene TRBV5-6; D gene ambiguous. The CDR3 spans 14 residues. Germline CDR1 reads SGHDT; CDR2 reads YYEEEE. The V end was cut by 1 base, the J end by 1 base, with 6 bases between. The chain's CDR3 is CASSLIQSGNTIYF. CDR3 nucleotide sequence: TGTGCCAGCAGCTTGATACAGTCTGGAAACACCATATATTTT.

The chain recombines TRBV6-2 or TRBV6-3 with TRBJ2-3, with D tentatively TRBD2 (7 bases). CDR3 length: 15 amino acids. The V and J ends lost 6 bases and 3 bases respectively, with 16 bases between them. Germline V gene data show CDR1 as MNHEY and CDR2 as SVGEGT. For the CDR3, the DNA is TGTGCCAGCAGCCCGCCGGGGGGCGCGACAGATACGCAGTATTTT. As protein: CASSPPGGATDTQYF.

The V call is TRBV7-3, the J call TRBJ2-1; 13 bases map to TRBD2. The CDR3 extends over 19 amino acids. V shed 5 bases and J 5 bases; nucleotides not matched to a gene: 15. CDR1 is SGHTA and CDR2 is FQGTGA in the germline V gene. The chain's CDR3 is CASSQRGLAGPGSDNEQFF. Written as DNA, the CDR3 is TGTGCCAGCAGCCAAAGGGGACTAGCGGGACCAGGATCGGACAATGAGCAGTTCTTC.

Note on this clone: The sample holds other DNA sequences that translate to the same CDR3. The chain links TRBV24-1 to TRBJ2-5; TRBD1 agrees at 11 bases. This CDR3 is 15 amino acids long. Germline trimming cut 3 bases from V and 4 bases from J; bases unmatched to any gene: 3. The germline gives CDR1 KGHDR, CDR2 SFDVKD. The CDR3 sequence is CATSDPGTGGETQYF. The DNA of the CDR3 is TGTGCCACCAGTGATCCCGGGACAGGGGGAGAGACCCAGTACTTC.

CDR3 nucleotides: TGTGCCAGCAGCCAGGCACCTAGCACAGATACGCAGTATTTT. Protein sequence: CASSQAPSTDTQYF. The genes are TRBV7-9 and TRBJ2-3; D unclear. This CDR3 contains 14 residues. Germline V lookup: CDR1 SEHNR, CDR2 FQNEAQ (reference sequence). Trimming stripped 5 bases from V and 0 bases from J, with 9 bases between.

The chain employs TRBV11-2 and TRBJ2-2; D is undetermined. The CDR3 contains 15 residues. Germline CDR1 reads SGHAT; CDR2 reads FQNNGV. V gave up 4 bases and J gave up 5 bases, with 14 bases separating them. The CDR3 region is CASSSSYGWTGELFF. CDR3 nucleotide sequence: TGTGCCAGCAGCTCCTCTTACGGGTGGACCGGGGAGCTGTTTTTT.

The chain uses TRBV2 and TRBJ1-6; D is possibly TRBD1 (6 bases). The germline V gene has CDR1 SNHLY and CDR2 FYNNEI. V lost 4 bases and J lost 3, with 10 bases in between. This CDR3 is 15 amino acids long. CDR3 loop: CASSADSIYNSPLHF. The DNA for the CDR3 is TGTGCCAGCAGTGCGGACAGCATCTATAATTCACCCCTCCACTTT.

In regard to this clone: Other DNA sequences within the sample encode an identical CDR3. V and J are TRBV18 and TRBJ2-3, with D unclear. The CDR3 covers 11 residues. V lost 2 bases and J 6 bases, leaving 3 bases between the germline ends. Germline values: CDR1 KGHSH, CDR2 LQKENI. The CDR3 protein is CASSPSDTQYF. In DNA, the CDR3 is TGTGCCAGCTCACCATCGGATACGCAGTATTTT.

The chain links TRBV10-3 to TRBJ1-1; 8 bases align to TRBD1. CDR1 is ENHRY and CDR2 is SYGVKD in the germline V gene. The CDR3 covers 13 residues. V was clipped by 8 bases and J by 1 base; unmatched bases: 3. The CDR3 region has the DNA TGTGCCATCGAGGACAGGGCGAACACTGAAGCTTTCTTT. This translates into CAIEDRANTEAFF.

The V call is TRBV21-1, the J call TRBJ2-1; no check of the table's D call, TRBD2, against the DNA was made. TRBV21-1 is assigned pseudogene status. This CDR3 has 18 residues. This CDR3 reads CASSFTVRGAVSYNEQFF. The CDR3 region has the DNA TGTGCCAGCAGCTTCACAGTGCGGGGGGCGGTCTCCTACAATGAGCAGTTCTTC.

This clone was picked up one time. This rearrangement joins TRBV7-8 to TRBJ1-1; D is uncertain. This CDR3 region has 13 residues. Trimming took off 2 bases at V and 0 bases at J, with 4 bases between the two ends. Germline V gene data show CDR1 as SGHVS and CDR2 as FQNEAQ. This CDR3 is CASSLIMNTEAFF. The CDR3, as DNA: TGTGCCAGCAGCTTAATCATGAACACTGAAGCTTTCTTT.

The V call is TRBV5-1, the J call TRBJ1-3, with D perhaps matching TRBD1 (6 bases). CDR3 length: 15 residues. CDR1 is SGHRS and CDR2 is YFSETQ in the germline V gene. V lost 0 bases to trimming and J lost 5 bases, with 12 bases between them. CDR3 residues: CASSLGDKSRNTIYF. DNA of the CDR3: TGCGCCAGCAGCTTGGGGGACAAGTCGAGAAACACCATATATTTT.

The CDR3 is CASSLRQGITDTQYF. In nucleotides, the CDR3 is TGTGCCAGCAGCTTGAGACAGGGGATTACAGATACGCAGTATTTT. V usage is TRBV11-2 and J usage is TRBJ2-3, with 8 bases lining up with TRBD1. The germline CDR1 and CDR2 sequences are SGHAT and FQNNGV. Trimming cost V 3 bases and J 3 bases; bases outside gene matches: 5. The CDR3 sequence is 15 residues long.

The chain combines TRBV6-5 with TRBJ1-2; TRBD1 is a possible D gene (6 bases). The germline V gene has CDR1 MNHEY and CDR2 SVGAGI. The CDR3 covers 15 residues. The V gene lost 6 bases and the J gene lost 4 bases, with 18 bases spanning the gap. CDR3 residues: CASRDHHRVGYGYTF. CDR3 coding DNA: TGTGCCAGCAGAGACCATCACAGGGTCGGCTATGGCTACACCTTC.

This clone has only one observation. The chain couples TRBV11-2 to TRBJ2-4; tentatively, D is TRBD2 (6 bases). Trimming cost V 5 bases and J 6 bases, with 14 bases left between them. Per the germline V gene, CDR1 is SGHAT and CDR2 is FQNNGV. The CDR3 is 14 amino acids. Written as DNA, the CDR3 is TGTGCCAGCAGCCCCGGGGGAGCCCCAAACATTCAGTACTTC. It is translated as CASSPGGAPNIQYF.

The chain uses TRBV7-2 and TRBJ1-3; D may be TRBD1 (6 bases). CDR1 is SGHTA and CDR2 is FQGNSA in the germline V gene. This CDR3 is built from 16 residues. Between the trimmed V and J ends, which lost 2 bases and 0 bases, there was a span of 11 bases. In nucleotides, the CDR3 is TGTGCCAGCAGCTTACAAACAGGGCTCTCTGGAAACACCATATATTTT. Translating gives CASSLQTGLSGNTIYF. Full variable domain (missing parts from reference TRBV7-2 and TRBJ1-3): GAGVSQSPSNKVTEKGKDVELRCDPISGHTALYWYRQSLGQGLEFLIYFQGNSAPDKSGLPSDRFSAERTGGSVSTLTIQRTQQEDSAVYLCASSLQTGLSGNTIYFGEGSWLTVV.

This chain connects TRBV5-1 to TRBJ1-5; a weak D match, TRBD1 (6 bases). Germline loops: CDR1 SGHRS, CDR2 YFSETQ. The CDR3 runs to 16 residues. V shed 4 bases and J shed 4 bases, with 18 bases lying between them. The DNA for the CDR3 is TGCGCCAGCAGCCCGACAGGTGTAGGGTTAAATCAGCCCCAGCATTTT. It codes for CASSPTGVGLNQPQHF. Looking up the rest from reference TRBV5-1 and TRBJ1-5 gives the full variable domain: KAGVTQTPRYLIKTRGQQVTLSCSPISGHRSVSWYQQTPGQGLQFLFEYFSETQRNKGNFPGRFSGRQFSNSRSEMNVSTLELGDSALYLCASSPTGVGLNQPQHFGDGTRLSIL.

V gene TRBV5-1 combines with J gene TRBJ1-1; D perhaps matches TRBD1 (5 bases). CDR1 and CDR2 (germline): SGHRS, YFSETQ. V was pared by 2 bases and J by 3 bases, with 11 bases between. The CDR3 is made up of 14 amino acids. CDR3 DNA: TGCGCCAGCAGCTTTTCAGGGAGGGACACTGAAGCTTTCTTT. Translated, it gives CASSFSGRDTEAFF.

The J gene is TRBJ2-7, the V gene TRBV28; no firm D call. The ends were cut back, 3 bases at V and 3 bases at J, with 9 bases in the middle. This CDR3 has 13 amino acids. Germline V gene data show CDR1 as MDHEN and CDR2 as SYDVKM. The chain's CDR3 is CASSLELRYEQYF. The DNA of the CDR3 is TGTGCCAGCAGTTTGGAGTTGCGCTACGAGCAGTACTTC.

The gene calls are TRBV21-1 and TRBJ1-2. TRBV21-1 has pseudogene status. The CDR3 runs to 13 residues. The CDR3 reads CASSSLGGIGYTF. DNA for the CDR3: TGTGCCAGCAGCTCACTTGGGGGGATTGGCTACACCTTC.

This chain joins TRBV7-2 and TRBJ2-3, with 9 bases fitting TRBD1. Germline V gene sequence: CDR1 SGHTA, CDR2 FQGNSA. The CDR3 loop spans 14 amino acids. After removal of 3 bases from V and 3 bases from J, the junction contained 1 base not matched to a gene. The CDR3 coding sequence is TGTGCCAGCAGCTTTGGACAGGGGACAGATACGCAGTATTTT. Protein: CASSFGQGTDTQYF.

The V and J genes are TRBV4-2 and TRBJ2-3, with a weak D call TRBD2 (5 bases). CDR1 and CDR2 (germline): LGHNA, YNFKEQ. V was clipped by 0 bases and J by 0 bases, with 10 bases between them. The CDR3 totals 16 residues. The CDR3 protein is CASSQDRASSTDTQYF. CDR3 DNA: TGTGCCAGCAGCCAAGATAGGGCTAGCAGCACAGATACGCAGTATTTT.

This chain links TRBV15 with TRBJ1-1; TRBD1 is a possible D gene (6 bases). Trimming took 0 bases from V and 6 from J, leaving 14 bases between them. The CDR3 totals 15 residues. Germline assignment: CDR1 LNHNV and CDR2 YYDKDF (reference sequence). CDR3 amino acids: CATSRDPKGQSEAFF. The CDR3 DNA sequence: TGTGCCACCAGCAGAGATCCGAAAGGACAGTCTGAAGCTTTCTTT.

The chain couples TRBV24-1 to TRBJ2-3; 7 positions match TRBD2. J was trimmed by 2 bases and V by 3 bases; bases with no gene match: 10. Looked up from germline, CDR1 is KGHDR and CDR2 is SFDVKD. The CDR3 sequence is 17 residues long. CDR3: CATSDAGSGDPTDTQYF. In DNA, the CDR3 is TGTGCCACCAGTGATGCCGGGAGCGGGGACCCCACAGATACGCAGTATTTT.

The rearrangement links TRBV6-5 to TRBJ1-2; perhaps TRBD1 as D (5 bases). Germline V gives CDR1 MNHEY, CDR2 SVGAGI. V was clipped by 6 bases and J by 0 bases, with 14 bases between them. CDR3 length: 15 residues. As DNA, the CDR3 is TGTGCCAGCAGCGATACAGGAACCGCTAACTATGGCTACACCTTC. This sequence encodes CASSDTGTANYGYTF.

This rearrangement joins TRBV6-6 to TRBJ1-2; 8 nucleotides align to TRBD1. J lost 8 bases, V lost 6 bases, and 8 bases had no gene match. This CDR3 comprises 13 residues. CDR1 MNHNY and CDR2 SVGAGI come from the germline V gene (reference sequence). CDR3 region: CASSDRGTGGYTF. Written as DNA, the CDR3 is TGTGCCAGCAGCGACAGGGGTACGGGGGGCTACACCTTC.